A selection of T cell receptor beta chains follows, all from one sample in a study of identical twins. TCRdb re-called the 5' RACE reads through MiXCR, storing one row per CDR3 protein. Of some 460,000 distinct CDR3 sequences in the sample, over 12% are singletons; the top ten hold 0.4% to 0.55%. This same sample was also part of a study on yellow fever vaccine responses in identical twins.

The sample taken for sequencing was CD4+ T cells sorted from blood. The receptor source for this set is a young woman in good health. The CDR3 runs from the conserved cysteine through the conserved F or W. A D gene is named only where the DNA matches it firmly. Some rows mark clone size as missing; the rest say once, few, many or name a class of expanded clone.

cdr3_nt: TGCAGTGCCCCCCCAGGGGGCTCCTACAATGAGCAGTTCTTC
cdr3_aa: CSAPPGGSYNEQFF
v_call: TRBV20-1
j_call: TRBJ2-1
d_call: TRBD1
clone_size: -

cdr3_nt: TGTGCCAGCAGCTCCGGACTAGCGGGTCCCCGGAGGGGCAATGAGCAGTTCTTC
cdr3_aa: CASSSGLAGPRRGNEQFF
v_call: TRBV11-1
j_call: TRBJ2-1
d_call: TRBD2
clone_size: -

cdr3_nt: TGTGCCAGCAGCCAAGAAACTAGCGGGACCCAGTACTTC
cdr3_aa: CASSQETSGTQYF
v_call: TRBV4-2
j_call: TRBJ2-5
d_call: TRBD2
clone_size: few

cdr3_nt: TGTGCCAGCAATACGGACTCCTACAATGAGCAGTTCTTC
cdr3_aa: CASNTDSYNEQFF
v_call: TRBV2
j_call: TRBJ2-1
d_call: -
clone_size: few

cdr3_nt: TGCGCCAGCAGCCAAGCAGCGGCTAGCACAGATACGCAGTATTTT
cdr3_aa: CASSQAAASTDTQYF
v_call: TRBV4-3
j_call: TRBJ2-3
d_call: -
clone_size: few

cdr3_nt: TGTGCCAGCAGTGGGAGGGCCACCGGGGAGCTGTTTTTT
cdr3_aa: CASSGRATGELFF
v_call: TRBV6-1
j_call: TRBJ2-2
d_call: -
clone_size: -

cdr3_nt: TGTGCCAGCAGCTTAGTTGGTAGCGGGAGCACAGATACGCAGTATTTT
cdr3_aa: CASSLVGSGSTDTQYF
v_call: TRBV7-2
j_call: TRBJ2-3
d_call: TRBD2
clone_size: -

cdr3_nt: TGTGCCAGCAGTGAAAAATCCAGGGCTTTCCGCGGGGGCCCTGGAGAGACCCAGTACTTC
cdr3_aa: CASSEKSRAFRGGPGETQYF
v_call: TRBV2
j_call: TRBJ2-5
d_call: -
clone_size: few

cdr3_nt: TGCGCCAGCAGCCCCCGGACAGACGCGAACACCGGGGAGCTGTTTTTT
cdr3_aa: CASSPRTDANTGELFF
v_call: TRBV4-1
j_call: TRBJ2-2
d_call: -
clone_size: -

cdr3_nt: TGTGCCAGCTCAAAACCTAGCGGGGATTACAATGAGCAGTTCTTC
cdr3_aa: CASSKPSGDYNEQFF
v_call: TRBV18
j_call: TRBJ2-1
d_call: TRBD2
clone_size: -